The T cell receptor beta chain described here comes from a study of blood T cell repertoires in COVID-19 (dated by TCRdb to between 2020 and 2021). Background for the entire study: Samples from collaborators originated in the United States, Italy and Spain and spanned both the acute and convalescent phases of COVID-19. Subjects who had been exposed to COVID-19, were actively infected with it, or had recovered from it provided the deeply sampled blood TCRbeta repertoires that made up the dataset. Samples came from the ongoing ImmuneRACE study (first 160 participants) plus 1,254 subjects from 6 global collaborators. The repertoires were released in a freely available public database intended as a resource for research on the immune response to SARS-CoV-2. The sample metadata nearly always contained a de-identified subject ID, COVID-19 status, age in years and sex. HLA class I and class II types, where available, came from metadata supplied by the sample provider rather than from assay-based typing. The material from the prospective study consisted of cDNA or gDNA derived from T cells, B-cell-depleted T cells, or PBMCs. Overall results and qualifications from the work: How much clinical and demographic metadata was included differed by source and by participant, and the metadata was provided uncurated.

Taken from the germline V gene, the CDR1 and CDR2 loops are SGHTA and FQGNSA. Trimming costs V 3 bases and J 5 bases, and their ends lie 10 bases apart. The CDR3 runs 14 residues from the cysteine to the phenylalanine. The read is trimmed to its CDR3 DNA, 42 bases read in frame from base 1. TCRbeta CDR3 regions were amplified from genomic DNA by means of the immunoSEQ Assay, a bias-controlled multiplex PCR. The paper's processing steps were these. Nucleated cell counts per sample were estimated from amplification of reference gene primers within the assay. To quantify the absolute abundance of each unique TCRbeta CDR3 rearrangement, sequence reads were collapsed and filtered. For each sample, productive Simpson clonality was calculated by taking the square root of Simpson's diversity index across productive rearrangements. As stored in TCRdb, this immuneACCESS dataset retains in-frame rearrangements with V and J assigned. A fraction of the clones does not appear; measured against another copy, unresolved V genes explain less than half of the discrepancy, and the remainder lacks a known reason. V, J and clone size are those of that table, while D and trimming were read from the DNA. The sample has around 130,000 clones on record, about four fifths of them singletons. Together, the top ten hold about a sixth of the sample.

Concerning this clone: The antigen it recognizes is unknown. Within one base of it there is no much larger clone, and no base qualities were kept.

Whole blood was collected in K2EDTA tubes by collaborating institutions according to the institutions' own protocols. Collaborator samples were shipped for TCRbeta analysis as frozen whole blood, isolated PBMCs, or DNA extracted from either sample type. Sequences were obtained from peripheral blood. The V and J segments used are TRBV7-2 and TRBJ2-2, with TRBD2 as a weak D call on 6 bases. This clonotype originated in a woman of 80 years or more with acute or convalescent COVID-19. The CDR3 reads as follows: CASSFGGVTGELFF. The DNA reads as follows: TGTGCCAGCAGCTTCGGGGGAGTTACCGGGGAGCTGTTTTTT.